This TCR beta chain was captured by sequencing in a study of beta chain features in type 1 diabetes. For the study at large: Sorted cells numbering 95 million to 110 million were examined across all samples.

To note about this clone: Its antigen is still unknown.

The authors reverse transcribed all of the isolated RNA, so sequencing captured expressed TCRB transcripts. Clones were sequenced by immunoSEQ multiplex PCR, and TCRdb holds only the in-frame ones, with some missing. The sample holds 300,000 to 350,000 clones; 9.3% are singletons and the top ten take over 0.95%. Study results and limitations: Shorter TCRB CDR3s, moderately but significantly so, marked every one of the four CD4+ subsets in Type 1 diabetes patients. When cDNA is sequenced, cells with high TCR expression could be over-represented. Whether HLA type affects TCRB rearrangement stayed undetermined in the present work. When VDJ junctions were examined, type 1 diabetes patients showed fewer insertions and more deletions.

V lost 2 bases, J lost 7 bases, and 12 bases lay in between. Germline CDR1 is SGHTA and CDR2 is FQGNSA. This CDR3 comprises 15 residues. V usage is TRBV7-2 and J usage is TRBJ1-6; D unclear. The TCR was taken from a man younger than 40 with type 1 diabetes. The sample consisted of central memory CD4+ T cells from blood. The CDR3 coding sequence is TGTGCCAGCAGCTTATTCGGCTCTGGGAATTCACCCCTCCACTTT. This gives the protein CASSLFGSGNSPLHF. The variable domain in full, with the rest retrieved from reference TRBV7-2 and TRBJ1-6, is GAGVSQSPSNKVTEKGKDVELRCDPISGHTALYWYRQSLGQGLEFLIYFQGNSAPDKSGLPSDRFSAERTGGSVSTLTIQRTQQEDSAVYLCASSLFGSGNSPLHFGNGTRLTVT.